Each of the 18 T cell receptor beta chains below was sequenced from the same sample in a study of a mutant IDH1 vaccine in newly diagnosed glioma. Antigens for these TCRs are unknown. The method was immunoSEQ multiplex PCR; TCRdb's version includes in-frame clones alone and lacks a portion of them. Among 56,000 or so clones listed, 70% to 85% were seen once. Noted time point: week 47, end of study. Every vaccine dose comprised 300 ug of mutant IDH1 20-mer peptide plus topical imiquimod. The sequences come from PBMCs, collected from a glioma patient whose treatment included an IDH1 peptide vaccine. The receptor source for this set is a woman in her forties with glioma. Some clones in this sample may be carry-over from other donors' samples.

Written as DNA, the CDR3 is TGTGCCAGCAGCTTAGGGCCTAGCGAGACCTACGAGCAGTACTTC. Translating gives CASSLGPSETYEQYF. The V and J genes are TRBV7-2 and TRBJ2-7; D is possibly TRBD2 (6 bases). V was trimmed by 1 base and J by 2 bases, leaving 12 bases between them. This CDR3 region has 15 residues. CDR1 and CDR2 from the germline V gene are SGHTA and FQGNSA.

Regarding this clone: Compared with germline, one end of the junction differs, possibly owing to a read error. The genes are TRBV19 and TRBJ2-5; D gene unclear. The germline V gene encodes CDR1 LNHDA and CDR2 SQIVND (reference sequence). This CDR3 region has 14 residues. CDR3 protein: CASSRGLTREAQYF. The CDR3 nucleotides read TGTGCCAGTAGTAGGGGTCTAACAAGAGAGGCCCAGTACTTC.

The V gene is TRBV5-8, the J gene TRBJ1-6, with D possibly matching TRBD1 (5 bases). This CDR3 has 14 amino acids. Germline V gives CDR1 SGHTS, CDR2 YDEGEE. V lost 2 bases and J 5 bases, leaving 8 bases between the germline ends. CDR3 sequence: CASSFGTNNSPLHF. CDR3 DNA: TGTGCCAGCAGCTTCGGGACTAATAATTCACCCCTCCACTTT.

This sequence joins TRBV2 and TRBJ1-6, with D hard to call. Germline-derived CDR1 and CDR2 are SNHLY and FYNNEI. V was pared by 3 bases and J by 0 bases, with 6 bases between. The CDR3 extends over 15 amino acids. The CDR3 DNA sequence: TGTGCCAGCAGTGAGTACAGCTCCTATAATTCACCCCTCCACTTT. Protein sequence: CASSEYSSYNSPLHF.

The rearrangement uses TRBV5-1 and TRBJ2-2, with 7 bases lining up with TRBD2. This CDR3 region has 15 residues. Trimming removed 7 bases from V and 4 bases from J; junction bases left unmatched: 10. CDR1 is SGHRS and CDR2 is YFSETQ in the germline V gene. This CDR3 reads CASLPEGGSTGELFF. CDR3 nucleotides: TGCGCCAGCCTCCCGGAGGGAGGGAGCACCGGGGAGCTGTTTTTT. The variable domain in full, completed from reference TRBV5-1 and TRBJ2-2, reads KAGVTQTPRYLIKTRGQQVTLSCSPISGHRSVSWYQQTPGQGLQFLFEYFSETQRNKGNFPGRFSGRQFSNSRSEMNVSTLELGDSALYLCASLPEGGSTGELFFGEGSRLTVL.

V is TRBV30 and J is TRBJ2-5; D gene uncertain. The CDR3 totals 13 residues. Germline V lookup: CDR1 GTSNPN, CDR2 SVGIG (reference sequence). Trimming cost V 0 bases and J 3 bases, with 8 bases left between them. The CDR3 spells CAWSVRTEETQYF. DNA of the CDR3: TGTGCCTGGAGTGTACGGACGGAAGAGACCCAGTACTTC.

The gene calls are TRBV7-2 and TRBJ1-2; D possibly corresponds to TRBD1 (6 bases). The CDR3 has 13 residues. The germline V gene has CDR1 SGHTA and CDR2 FQGNSA. V was cut by 4 bases and J by 8 bases, with 14 bases left in between. The CDR3: CASSSVRGRGYTF. CDR3 nucleotides: TGTGCCAGCAGCTCCGTAAGGGGGAGAGGCTACACCTTC. The variable domain in full, with the rest retrieved from reference TRBV7-2 and TRBJ1-2, is GAGVSQSPSNKVTEKGKDVELRCDPISGHTALYWYRQSLGQGLEFLIYFQGNSAPDKSGLPSDRFSAERTGGSVSTLTIQRTQQEDSAVYLCASSSVRGRGYTFGSGTRLTVV.

This clone appeared a single time. This chain connects TRBV4-2 to TRBJ2-3; 14 bases line up with TRBD2. Germline values: CDR1 LGHNA, CDR2 YNFKEQ. The trim removed 2 bases at V and 6 bases at J, leaving 4 bases unmatched. This CDR3 has 16 residues. The CDR3 bases are TGTGCCAGCAGCCAACAGACTAGCGGGGGGGCCGATACGCAGTATTTT. It encodes CASSQQTSGGADTQYF.

The chain combines TRBV14 with TRBJ1-3; unclear D gene. Per the germline V gene, CDR1 is SGHDN and CDR2 is FVKESK. The CDR3 length is 15 residues. Trimming pared 0 bases from V and 4 bases from J, leaving 10 bases between. The CDR3 sequence is CASSQDPPGGNTIYF. DNA for the CDR3: TGTGCCAGCAGCCAAGATCCGCCGGGAGGAAACACCATATATTTT.

This clone was counted a few times. This chain links TRBV5-6 with TRBJ2-2; D gene ambiguous. Germline V CDR1 and CDR2: SGHDT, YYEEEE. The length of the CDR3 is 12 residues. V was trimmed by 2 bases and J by 6 bases, leaving 5 bases between them. CDR3 bases: TGTGCCAGCAGCTTTGTCCCCGGGGAGCTGTTTTTT. It is translated as CASSFVPGELFF.

This chain connects TRBV10-1 to TRBJ2-1, with 9 positions matching TRBD2. The CDR3 length is 17 residues. The trim removed 5 bases at V and 0 bases at J, leaving 8 bases unmatched. Germline lookup yields CDR1 WNHNN and CDR2 SYGVQD (reference sequence). The CDR3: CASSLLAGASSYNEQFF. The CDR3 DNA reads TGCGCCAGCAGTTTACTAGCGGGCGCGAGCTCCTACAATGAGCAGTTCTTC.

The chain combines TRBV19 with TRBJ1-1, with TRBD1 identical over 7 bases. This CDR3 has 15 residues. CDR1 LNHDA and CDR2 SQIVND come from the germline V gene (reference sequence). Trimming removed 5 bases from V and 4 bases from J; junction bases left unmatched: 10. The CDR3 loop reads CASSQPGGTVTEAFF. The DNA for the CDR3 is TGTGCCAGTAGTCAGCCAGGGGGGACGGTCACTGAAGCTTTCTTT.

This chain joins TRBV6-1 and TRBJ2-5, with D tentatively TRBD1 (6 bases). Germline V gene lookup returns CDR1 MNHNS and CDR2 SASEGT. The CDR3 is 15 amino acids. V shed 1 base and J shed 2 bases, with 11 bases lying between them. The CDR3 nucleotides are TGTGCCAGCAGTGAAGGGTGGGGGCAGCAAGAGACCCAGTACTTC. Protein sequence: CASSEGWGQQETQYF.

The chain combines TRBV11-3 with TRBJ1-6; the D gene is possibly TRBD1 (5 bases). Looked up from germline, CDR1 is SGHNT and CDR2 is YENEEA. V was pared by 5 bases and J by 8 bases, with 13 bases between. The CDR3 runs to 14 residues. The CDR3 coding sequence is TGTGCCAGCAGCGACCAGGGTAACGATTCACCCCTCCACTTT. This sequence encodes CASSDQGNDSPLHF.

The chain joins TRBV11-2 to TRBJ2-5, with 11 bases fitting TRBD1. The CDR3 is 15 amino acids. Germline-derived CDR1 and CDR2 are SGHAT and FQNNGV. The V and J ends lost 5 bases and 7 bases, in that order; junction bases with no gene match: 9. The CDR3 DNA is TGTGCCAGCAGCCCTGGGACAGGGGGGACGTGGACCCAGTACTTC. It translates to CASSPGTGGTWTQYF.

This clone occurred a few times. The chain recombines TRBV4-3 with TRBJ1-4; no clear D gene. Trimming took 4 bases from V and 3 from J, leaving 9 bases between them. This CDR3 spans 14 amino acids. The V gene's germline CDR1 is LGHNA and CDR2 YSLEER. For the CDR3, the DNA is TGCGCCAGCAGCCGGGGAGTGGCTAATGAAAAACTGTTTTTT. This gives the protein CASSRGVANEKLFF.

The V call is TRBV29-1, the J call TRBJ2-1; D uncertain. Germline-derived CDR1 and CDR2 are SQVTM and ANQGSEA. This CDR3 is built from 12 residues. The V and J ends lost 4 bases and 5 bases respectively, with 9 bases between them. The CDR3 DNA reads as TGCAGCGTTGGATCTTCAGACAATGAGCAGTTCTTC. Its translation is CSVGSSDNEQFF.

This clone was observed a few times. For the CDR3, the DNA is TGTGCCAGCAGGCACAGGGGAACTAATGAAAAACTGTTTTTT. This gives the protein CASRHRGTNEKLFF. The genes are TRBV7-9 and TRBJ1-4, with 7 positions matching TRBD1. Germline CDR1 SEHNR, CDR2 FQNEAQ (reference sequence). There are 14 residues in the CDR3. V trimming: 6 bases; J trimming: 1 base; junction bases outside the gene matches: 2.